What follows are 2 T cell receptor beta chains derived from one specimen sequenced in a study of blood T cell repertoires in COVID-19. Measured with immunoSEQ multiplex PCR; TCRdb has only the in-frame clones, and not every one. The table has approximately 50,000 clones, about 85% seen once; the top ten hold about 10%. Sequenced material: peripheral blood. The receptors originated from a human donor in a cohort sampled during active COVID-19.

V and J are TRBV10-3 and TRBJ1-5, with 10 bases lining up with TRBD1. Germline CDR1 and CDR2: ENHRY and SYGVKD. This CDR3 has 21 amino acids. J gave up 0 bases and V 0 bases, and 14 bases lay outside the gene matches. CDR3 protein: CAISESYEPGQGLHSNQPQHF. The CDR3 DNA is TGTGCCATCAGTGAGTCGTATGAACCGGGACAGGGGCTTCATAGCAATCAGCCCCAGCATTTT.

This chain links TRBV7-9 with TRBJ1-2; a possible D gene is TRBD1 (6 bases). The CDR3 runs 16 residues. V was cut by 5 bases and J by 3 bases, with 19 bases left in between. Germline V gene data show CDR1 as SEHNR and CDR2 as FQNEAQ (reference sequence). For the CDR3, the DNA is TGTGCCAGCAGCCACATTGACTTACAGGGAGACTATGGCTACACCTTC. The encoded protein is CASSHIDLQGDYGYTF.